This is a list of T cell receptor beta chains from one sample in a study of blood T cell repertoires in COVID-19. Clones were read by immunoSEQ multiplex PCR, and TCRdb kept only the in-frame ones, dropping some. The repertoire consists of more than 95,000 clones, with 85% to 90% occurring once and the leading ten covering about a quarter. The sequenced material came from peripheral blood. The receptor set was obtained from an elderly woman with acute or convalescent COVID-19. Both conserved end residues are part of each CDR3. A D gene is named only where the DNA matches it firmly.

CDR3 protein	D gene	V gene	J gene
CASSRVSGGANEQFF	TRBD2	TRBV7-3	TRBJ2-1
CASSLFYGDSNYGYTF	NA	TRBV5-8	TRBJ1-2
CASSDVQGLNYGYTF	NA	TRBV6-1	TRBJ1-2
CATAQGNNSPLHF	NA	TRBV10-3	TRBJ1-6
CASSLGPEAFF	NA	TRBV12-3/TRBV12-4	TRBJ1-1
CASRQGRHEQYF	TRBD1	TRBV28	TRBJ2-7
CASSQGRQGGNYGYTF	TRBD1	TRBV4-1	TRBJ1-2
CASSLWARGYTF	NA	TRBV5-6	TRBJ1-2
CASSDKLRNSYNEQFF	NA	TRBV5-5	TRBJ2-1
CASTPGRAGGHNEQFF	TRBD2	TRBV2	TRBJ2-1
CASSSTGTYNSPLHF	TRBD1	TRBV14	TRBJ1-6
CASSGLRDRNYGYTF	TRBD1	TRBV28	TRBJ1-2
CASAPGQGDTIYF	TRBD1	TRBV7-3	TRBJ1-3
CASSLGTGGETQYF	TRBD1	TRBV5-1	TRBJ2-5
CASSPSGVGTGELFF	TRBD2	TRBV4-1	TRBJ2-2
CATTPDRGRPPQHF	TRBD1	TRBV15	TRBJ1-5
CASSLRSYEQYF	NA	TRBV5-6	TRBJ2-7
CASSPDRGGTEAFF	TRBD1	TRBV18	TRBJ1-1
CASSHWTTGNTIYF	NA	TRBV3-1/TRBV3-2	TRBJ1-3
CASSLDRANQPQHF	TRBD1	TRBV5-1	TRBJ1-5